This entry lists 16 T cell receptor beta chains sequenced from one sample in a study of naive CD8 T cells in extremely preterm neonates. Deliveries were elective term cesareans at roughly 37-41 weeks, with no labor or membrane rupture. Assay used: immunoSEQ multiplex PCR; TCRdb lists only in-frame clones, some missing. The table includes about 7,500 clones, approximately 98% detected once. The sample was naive CD8+ T cells from cord blood. These receptors all come from a newborn in good health.

The V and J genes are TRBV4-3 and TRBJ2-2; 7 nucleotides align to TRBD1. The trim removed 1 base at V and 3 bases at J, leaving 2 bases unmatched. Germline V gene sequence: CDR1 LGHNA, CDR2 YSLEER. CDR3 length: 15 residues. The CDR3 here is CASSQGTGHTGELFF. CDR3 sequence (DNA): TGCGCCAGCAGCCAAGGGACAGGTCACACCGGGGAGCTGTTTTTT.

The CDR3 reads CAWSVLSGELFF. In DNA form, the CDR3 reads TGTGCCTGGAGTGTACTGTCCGGGGAGCTGTTTTTT. V and J are TRBV30 and TRBJ2-2; D unresolved. Trimming left V 0 bases short and J 6 bases short, with 5 bases between. The CDR3 has 12 residues. Germline values: CDR1 GTSNPN, CDR2 SVGIG (reference sequence).

The J gene is TRBJ2-5, the V gene TRBV30, with 11 bases fitting TRBD2. V shed 5 bases, J shed 5 bases, and the junction held 7 bases outside the gene matches. CDR3 length equals 14 residues. Germline CDR1 GTSNPN, CDR2 SVGIG (reference sequence). The CDR3 is CAWALAGGGETQYF. CDR3 DNA: TGTGCCTGGGCGCTAGCGGGGGGTGGGGAGACCCAGTACTTC.

This chain joins TRBV11-2 and TRBJ2-5, with TRBD2 matching 9 bases. The V gene end was trimmed by 1 base and the J gene end by 3 bases; junction bases not matched to a gene: 6. The CDR3 sequence is 16 residues long. The germline V gene encodes CDR1 SGHAT and CDR2 FQNNGV. The CDR3 DNA reads TGTGCCAGCAGCTTAGTAGGCGGGGGGGCCAAAGAGACCCAGTACTTC. Translating it yields CASSLVGGGAKETQYF.

The CDR3 DNA sequence: TGTGCCTGGAGTGTTCCATCAAAACAGGGGGCTGGGGTAGAAAAACTGTTTTTT. It yields the protein CAWSVPSKQGAGVEKLFF. The V gene is TRBV30, the J gene TRBJ1-4, with TRBD1 matching 9 bases. The CDR3 spans 18 residues. Germline V gives CDR1 GTSNPN, CDR2 SVGIG (reference sequence). V gave up 0 bases and J gave up 8 bases; unmatched junction bases: 16. The entire variable domain, with the rest obtained from reference TRBV30 and TRBJ1-4, is as follows: SQTIHQWPATLVQPVGSPLSLECTVEGTSNPNLYWYRQAAGRGLQLLFYSVGIGQISSEVPQNLSASRPQDRQFILSSKKLLLSDSGFYLCAWSVPSKQGAGVEKLFFGSGTQLSVL.

The chain's CDR3 is CASSPTGGNYGYTF. The DNA of the CDR3 is TGTGCCAGCAGCCCGACAGGGGGCAACTATGGCTACACCTTC. V usage is TRBV7-8 and J usage is TRBJ1-2; TRBD1 agrees at 10 bases. The CDR3 length is 14 residues. CDR1 is SGHVS, CDR2 FQNEAQ, per germline. The V and J ends lost 5 bases and 2 bases, in that order; junction bases with no gene match: 2.

This clone was found once. The chain couples TRBV6-6 to TRBJ1-2, with D possibly TRBD1 on 6 matching bases. In germline, CDR1 is MNHNY, CDR2 SVGAGI (reference sequence). The V gene lost 2 bases and the J gene lost 1 base, with 11 bases spanning the gap. The CDR3 has 15 amino acids. DNA for the CDR3: TGTGCCAGCAGTTACGCCAAACAGGGTAACTATGGCTACACCTTC. Amino acid sequence: CASSYAKQGNYGYTF.

The sample holds one count of this clone. The rearrangement links TRBV11-2 to TRBJ2-7; D uncertain. The germline V and J ends were trimmed by 1 base and 7 bases, with 8 bases remaining between them. Per germline, CDR1 SGHAT and CDR2 FQNNGV. This CDR3 comprises 12 residues. The CDR3 sequence is CASSLGPREQYF. Here the CDR3 DNA reads TGTGCCAGCAGCTTAGGGCCGCGGGAGCAGTACTTC.

The chain couples TRBV11-1 to TRBJ2-1; D call uncertain. Per germline, CDR1 SGHAT and CDR2 FQDESV (reference sequence). The germline V and J ends were trimmed by 5 bases and 2 bases, with 10 bases remaining between them. The CDR3 covers 14 residues. The CDR3 protein is CASSPTTAYNEQFF. DNA of the CDR3: TGTGCCAGCAGCCCTACTACCGCCTACAATGAGCAGTTCTTC.

V gene TRBV15 combines with J gene TRBJ2-3, with 9 nucleotides matching TRBD2. This CDR3 spans 18 amino acids. V shed 0 bases and J 4 bases; nucleotides not matched to a gene: 11. Germline V gene sequence: CDR1 LNHNV, CDR2 YYDKDF (reference sequence). The CDR3 DNA is TGTGCCACCAGCAGAGATTTGGGGGCGGGGGGGCCTCCAGATACGCAGTATTTT. Protein: CATSRDLGAGGPPDTQYF. Combining the CDR3 with reference TRBV15 and TRBJ2-3 gives the whole variable domain DAMVIQNPRYQVTQFGKPVTLSCSQTLNHNVMYWYQQKSSQAPKLLFHYYDKDFNNEADTPDNFQSRRPNTSFCFLDIRSPGLGDTAMYLCATSRDLGAGGPPDTQYFGPGTRLTVL.

This clone has only one observation. This rearrangement joins TRBV7-9 to TRBJ2-5; the match to TRBD1 covers 8 bases. From germline, CDR1 is SEHNR and CDR2 FQNEAQ (reference sequence). Trimming removed 5 bases from V and 3 bases from J; junction bases left unmatched: 2. This CDR3 spans 13 amino acids. CDR3 DNA sequence: TGTGCCAGCAGCGAGACAGGGGAAGAGACCCAGTACTTC. Protein product: CASSETGEETQYF.

This clone came up once. J is TRBJ2-1 and V is TRBV4-3; 10 nucleotides line up with TRBD2. V was pared by 0 bases and J by 7 bases, with 9 bases of the junction left unmatched. CDR1 and CDR2 from the germline V gene are LGHNA and YSLEER. There are 17 residues in the CDR3. CDR3 coding DNA: TGCGCCAGCAGCCAAGATAGTATCCCTAGCGGGGGAAATGAGCAGTTCTTC. It specifies CASSQDSIPSGGNEQFF.

The rearrangement links TRBV23-1 to TRBJ1-2, with 9 positions matching TRBD1. TRBV23-1 is assigned to the ORF class and has an uncertain function. The CDR3 runs to 18 residues. With V trimmed by 0 bases and J by 0 bases, 8 bases remained unmatched. The CDR3 region is CASSQSLGTGPTNYGYTF. DNA of the CDR3: TGCGCCAGCAGTCAATCTCTCGGGACAGGGCCTACTAACTATGGCTACACCTTC.

The chain is built from TRBV5-5 and TRBJ1-1; 9 positions match TRBD1. The CDR3 consists of 15 residues. The junction had 8 bases not matched to a gene; V was cut back by 2 bases and J by 6 bases. Germline assignment: CDR1 SGHKS and CDR2 YYEKEE (reference sequence). Here the CDR3 reads CASSLTGTGWPEAFF. The CDR3 DNA is TGTGCCAGCAGCTTAACCGGGACAGGGTGGCCTGAAGCTTTCTTT.

The rearrangement links TRBV27 to TRBJ1-1; 11 nucleotides line up with TRBD1. V gave up 8 bases and J gave up 6 bases; unmatched junction bases: 8. Germline V gene sequence: CDR1 MNHEY, CDR2 SMNVEV (reference sequence). This CDR3 is 14 amino acids long. CDR3 protein: CASRLWTGGAEAFF. CDR3 in DNA: TGTGCCAGCCGCCTTTGGACAGGGGGCGCTGAAGCTTTCTTT.

V usage is TRBV4-3 and J usage is TRBJ2-7, with 10 bases that match TRBD1. The CDR3 totals 15 residues. V shed 3 bases, J shed 1 base, and the junction held 3 bases outside the gene matches. Germline CDR1 LGHNA, CDR2 YSLEER. Here the CDR3 reads CASSHRTGGSYEQYF. The CDR3, as DNA: TGCGCCAGCAGCCACAGGACAGGGGGGTCCTACGAGCAGTACTTC.